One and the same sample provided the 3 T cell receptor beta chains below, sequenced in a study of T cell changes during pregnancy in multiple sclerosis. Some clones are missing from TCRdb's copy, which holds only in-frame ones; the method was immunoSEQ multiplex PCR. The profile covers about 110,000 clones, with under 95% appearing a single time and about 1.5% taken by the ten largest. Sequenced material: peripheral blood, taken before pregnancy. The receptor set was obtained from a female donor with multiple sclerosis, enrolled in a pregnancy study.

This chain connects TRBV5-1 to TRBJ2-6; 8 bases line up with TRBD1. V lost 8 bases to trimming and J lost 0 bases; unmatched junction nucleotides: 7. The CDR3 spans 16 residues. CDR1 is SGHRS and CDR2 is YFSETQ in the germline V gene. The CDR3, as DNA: TGCGCCAGGGCGGACAGGGAAGTCTCTGGGGCCAACGTCCTGACTTTC. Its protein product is CARADREVSGANVLTF.

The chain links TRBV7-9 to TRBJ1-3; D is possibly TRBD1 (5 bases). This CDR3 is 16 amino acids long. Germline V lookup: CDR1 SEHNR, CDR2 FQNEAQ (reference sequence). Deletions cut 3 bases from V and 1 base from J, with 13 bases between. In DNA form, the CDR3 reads TGTGCCAGCAGCTTTGGGGTCGGACAATCTGGAAACACCATATATTTT. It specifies CASSFGVGQSGNTIYF.

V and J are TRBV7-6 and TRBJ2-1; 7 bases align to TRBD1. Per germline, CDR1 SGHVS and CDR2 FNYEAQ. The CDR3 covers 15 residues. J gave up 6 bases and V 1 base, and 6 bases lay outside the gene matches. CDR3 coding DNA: TGTGCCAGCAGCTTAGGACAGGGTCCCCGCAATGAGCAGTTCTTC. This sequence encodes CASSLGQGPRNEQFF.